This note documents a single T cell receptor (beta chain) sequence. Its antigen is unknown. There are no base qualities to consult, and no much larger clone falls within one base. V is pared back by 0 bases and J by 5 bases, with 10 bases lying between the germline termini. Based on the germline V gene, the CDR1 and CDR2 sequences are LGHNA and YNFKEQ. The CDR3 sequence holds 14 residues, the cysteine and phenylalanine included. Only the CDR3 portion is preserved as DNA: 42 bases, with reading frame beginning at the first base. The library came from the immunoSEQ multiplex PCR assay. The multiplex PCR relied on a mix of 60 forward primers for TCR Vbeta segments and 13 reverse primers for TCR Jbeta segments. Amplification of the CDR3 region of rearranged TCR beta genes was performed with a multiplex PCR assay on genomic DNA. The Illumina HiSeq System was used to sequence the amplified TCR beta libraries as 87-base-pair reads. On the authors' methods: A later analysis tallied some 79 million unique TCR beta chains across the approximately 670 repertoires, and about 12 million of those chains were shared by two or more donors. Raw reads were error-corrected and collapsed into unique sequences by a nearest-neighbor algorithm in which closely related sequences were merged to remove PCR and sequencing errors. To assign V, D and J gene segments, CDR3 sequences were aligned to IMGT reference sequences. For a sequence to be retained, a match of at least six nucleotides to both a V gene segment and a J gene segment was required. A rearrangement was called productive if the CDR3 had no stop codons and remained in frame with V and J, and every other rearrangement was called non-productive. Following IMGT convention, CDR3 was defined as the stretch from the second conserved V-encoded cysteine up to the conserved J-encoded phenylalanine. Sequences without an unambiguous match to a single V gene segment were excluded from the earlier analysis of approximately 600 of the donors. In an earlier analysis of more than 500 of the donors, a V segment was called functional when productive rearrangements were above 56.7%, and segregating when the standard deviation between donors exceeded 5%. A statistical classification framework was built for diagnosing cytomegalovirus status from the catalog of TCR beta chain sequences. In a later analysis, V and J genes were assigned by comparing TCR nucleotide sequences against IMGT/GENE-DB human TR gene sequences. Using the TCRdist pipeline, a later analysis assigned CDR3 sequences along with most-parsimonious VDJ recombination scenarios. A later analysis defined each TCR beta chain by its CDR3 amino acid sequence plus V-gene family, and excluded reads lacking a unique V-gene family. As a way to deal with suspected cross-contamination and a sequencing artifact, a later analysis dropped 500 to 700 nucleotide sequences that were highly shared and had low generation probability. In a later analysis, a clonal expansion index was calculated for each public chain from normalized within-repertoire ranks of inferred template counts. A later analysis computed generation probabilities with a VDJ recombination model fitted to out-of-frame rearrangements, and checked the results against IGoR. Hypergeometric tests were used in a later analysis to score TCR-TCR, TCR-HLA and TCR-CMV co-occurrence, with a repertoire-size bias correction applied to the TCR pairs. False discovery rates were estimated in a later analysis by permuting HLA or CMV assignments 20 times. In a later analysis, co-occurring TCRs were grouped with DBSCAN, and TCRdist sequence similarity was added when clustering was performed within HLA-allele-positive subsets. For co-occurrence clustering, repertoires with fewer than 30,000 or more than 120,000 public chains were excluded, along with 5 or 6 repertoires with anomalous nucleotide sharing. Not all clones reach the TCRdb copy of this immuneACCESS table, which keeps in-frame sequences only. Checked studies attribute under half of the gap to unresolved V genes and leave the rest unexplained. V and J calls and clone size come straight from that table; D and trimming were deduced from the DNA. Across this sample there are around 200,000 clones, with roughly 80% seen only once. Of the sample, about 0.8% falls within the top ten clones.

This sample stems from a study of cytomegalovirus exposure and HLA in healthy donors (dated by TCRdb to 2017 to 2019). For context, the study as a whole: In an earlier analysis of approximately 640 of the donors, 250 to 350 Gb of sequence data and about 110 million unique TCR beta sequences from about 190 million T cells were reported. Among roughly 400 genotyped donors of the cohort, an average of approximately 240,000 unique TCR beta nucleotide sequences was sequenced per donor, of which about 18% were non-productive. Because of strong linkage in the cohort, roughly five DR-DQ haplotypes were treated as single units for association and clustering. Rather than drawing on any new phenotypic data, the later analysis identified candidate immune exposures from TCR beta sequences and the way those sequences occurred across donors. Every discovery cohort repertoire had been produced on one sequencing platform. Among the roughly 400 genotyped donors, more than 70% belonged to the genetic ancestry cluster associated with self-reported Caucasian donors. A separate validation cohort of roughly 110 different subjects was used in addition to the roughly 700-subject first cohort. To predict cytomegalovirus infection status, the study brought together high-throughput TCR immunosequencing, statistical association of individual TCRs with disease status, and machine learning. To decide whether each TCR beta V gene segment behaved as functional or pseudogenic, an earlier analysis of several hundred of the donors relied on high-throughput TCR beta sequencing. A later analysis re-examined previously published TCR beta repertoires from more than 600 donors and added high-resolution HLA genotyping to investigate patterns of TCR occurrence. Donor age, sex, ethnicity and CMV serostatus were compiled together with the repertoire data. The number of typed donors differed by locus: about 620-640 for A, B, C, DRB1 and DQB1; 522 for DQA1; 600 to 610 for DPA1; and about 450 for DPB1. Using immunosequencing, the study profiled T cell repertoires from fewer than 850 subjects and related those repertoires to cytomegalovirus serostatus. An early release covering some 640 HLA-typed donors comprised about 300 gigabases of sequencing data and 85 million or so unique TCR sequences. The study aimed to test whether cataloging public T cell receptors could reveal signatures of past pathogen exposure. HLA typing included class I and class II loci at four-digit resolution. A later genetic analysis used genome-wide SNP genotypes for about 65% of the roughly 700 donors, treating that subset as a discovery cohort.

The cohort comprised some 680 healthy bone marrow donors. All cohort members were sampled while nominally healthy, although unrecorded immune exposures were likely present. The donor tested CMV seronegative and was one of the 352 seronegative cohort members. A peripheral blood sample was collected from each donor, and TCR beta sequencing was performed on peripheral blood mononuclear cells. Genomic DNA extraction from the blood cell samples was performed with the Qiagen DNeasy Blood Extraction Kit. General findings and caveats noted by the study authors: A group of highly shared sequence variants was considered likely to be a technical artifact of the sequencing pipeline. Only TCR beta chains were sequenced in this cohort, and the absence of alpha or paired-chain data limited detectable features. Because counts were too low, approximately 18 rarely observed V segments, including chromosome 9 orphons, were excluded from the earlier analysis of about 500 of the donors. Cytomegalovirus status was reported to be diagnosed by the classifier with high specificity and sensitivity in both the original and validation cohorts. In a later analysis, the rate of TCR association differed among HLA loci, with DRB1 alleles having the most associated TCRs and HLA-C alleles having the fewest. The authors suggested that the approach could potentially be extended to other disease states and immunological phenotypes. Sequencing depth was assumed to be roughly uniform across donors in the presence/absence analyses, though that assumption may not hold. A later analysis reported that several top co-occurrence clusters appeared linked to parvovirus B19, influenza, CMV and Epstein-Barr virus. In an earlier analysis of about 550 of the donors, most TCR beta V segments were observed in productive rearrangements about 87% or about 30% of the time, broadly matching IMGT annotations. For the cohort, immune exposure information was limited to CMV serostatus. Some IMGT-functional V segments, including TRBV6-2 and TRBV6-3, could not be distinguished by the 87-base-pair reads and were therefore excluded. Across donors, most TCR sequences were observed very rarely, whereas some public TCRs were present in many individuals. Correlated functional status among segregating V segments might reflect linkage disequilibrium, but an unknown experimental factor could not be ruled out. In vitro tests confirmed that three of the cytomegalovirus-associated TCR beta chains recognize cytomegalovirus antigens. A further reported finding was that TCR beta sequences accurately predicted the HLA-A and HLA-B alleles for most subjects in the first cohort. Because some donors lacked HLA typing at each locus, the association tests relied only on the typed subset. In a later analysis, HLA-associated TCR beta chains showed more clonal expansion and lower generation probabilities than non-associated chains that were equally common. The study listed 150 to 200 TCR beta chains as associated with cytomegalovirus. At a false discovery rate of 0.05, a later analysis linked some 17,000 TCR beta sequences to specific HLA alleles. Assigning TCR associations to individual alleles was difficult when HLA alleles, especially DR and DQ, strongly co-occurred. V-gene and J-gene trimming of TCR beta chains was associated with a missense DCLRE1C variant in a later genetic analysis, and the association was replicated in an independent cohort. A later genetic analysis reported fewer N-insertions in productive TCRs among donors in an Asian-associated ancestry cluster than the roughly 670-donor mean. Most CMV-associated TCR beta chains appeared to be HLA-restricted in a later analysis, and the HLA associations seemed to be driven largely by CMV exposure.

The sequencing sample was made of PBMCs. This sequence uses TRBV4-2 and TRBJ1-2; the D gene is perhaps TRBD1, from 6 matching bases. The sequence was collected from a woman aged 18-29 years in good health and CMV-seronegative. Read as DNA, the sequence is TGTGCCAGCAGCCAAGAATCAGGGGTGTATGGCTACACCTTC. It encodes CASSQESGVYGYTF.